This T cell receptor beta chain came from a study of blood T cell repertoires in COVID-19. Study information: COVID-19 samples, acute and convalescent, were from the United States, Italy and Spain. Sample material is recorded as cDNA or gDNA derived from T cells, B-cell-depleted T cells, or PBMCs.

The CDR3 extends over 15 amino acids. Germline V lookup: CDR1 SGHDT, CDR2 YYEEEE. V lost 0 bases, J lost 5 bases, and 11 bases lay in between. In the 2 weeks before study entry, exposed participants met a COVID-19 case, which was PCR-confirmed or clinician-diagnosed. In the authors' workflow: Amplifying reference gene primers gave estimates of nucleated cell counts. Generated by immunoSEQ multiplex PCR, the TCRdb table keeps only in-frame clones and is missing some. For V, J and clone size, that table is used; D and trimming come from the DNA. Here the sample spans a few hundred thousand clones, roughly nine tenths being singletons.

V usage is TRBV5-6 and J usage is TRBJ2-2; D perhaps matches TRBD2 (6 bases). Material: PBMCs or T cells enriched from blood (not recorded which). The sequence was collected from a woman aged 40 to 50 who had been exposed to COVID-19. CDR3: CASSLVTSDTGELFF. Here the CDR3 DNA reads TGTGCCAGCAGCTTGGTGACTAGTGATACCGGGGAGCTGTTTTTT.